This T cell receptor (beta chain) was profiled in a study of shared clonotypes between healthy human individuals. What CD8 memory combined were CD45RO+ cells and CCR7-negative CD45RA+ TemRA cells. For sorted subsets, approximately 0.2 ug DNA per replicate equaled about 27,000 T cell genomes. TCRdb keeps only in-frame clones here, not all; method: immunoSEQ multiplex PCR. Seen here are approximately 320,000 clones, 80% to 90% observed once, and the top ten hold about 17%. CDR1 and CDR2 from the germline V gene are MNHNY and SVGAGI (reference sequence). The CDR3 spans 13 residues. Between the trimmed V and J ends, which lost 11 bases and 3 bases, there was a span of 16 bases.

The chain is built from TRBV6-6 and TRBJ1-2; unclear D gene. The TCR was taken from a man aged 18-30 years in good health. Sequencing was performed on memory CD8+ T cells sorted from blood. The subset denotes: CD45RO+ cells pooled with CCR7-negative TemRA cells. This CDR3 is CAHDFPRDYGYTF. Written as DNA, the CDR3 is TGTGCCCACGATTTTCCGCGGGACTATGGCTACACCTTC.